This T cell receptor beta chain appears in the sequencing data of a study of T-cell memory formation after mild COVID-19 (dated by TCRdb to the early 2020s). Regarding the research as a whole: Most TCR sequence clusters were specific to one of the two donors. Longitudinal TCRalpha and TCRbeta repertoire sequencing tracked T-cell clones expanding and contracting after mild COVID-19 in a couple of donors. The cohort comprised two young, previously healthy adult volunteers, one female and one male. Broader findings and caveats from the paper: Only a couple of mild cases were covered in the study, and larger cohorts including severe cases with pre-infection samples were considered necessary. Contracting CD4+ clones were found mainly in CM and EM memory subsets, while CD8+ clones were enriched in EMRA. Some responding clones were found in pre-infection memory, which suggests that pre-existing cross-reactive memory T cells took part in the SARS-CoV-2 response. SARS-CoV-2 specificity of the second-wave clones peaking on day 37 was not confirmed. Clones that contracted from day 15 to 85 showed balanced CD4/CD8 phenotypes, whereas a second wave of clones that expanded from day 15 to 37 leaned towards CD4+.

After removal of 6 bases from V and 10 bases from J, the junction retains 13 bases not matched to a gene. CDR3 length: 13 amino acids, cysteine to phenylalanine. Left in the record is the CDR3 DNA by itself, 39 bases read in frame from the first base. From a lookup of the germline V gene (reference sequence), CDR1 and CDR2 are DFQATT and SNEGSKA. Ficoll-Paque density gradient centrifugation was the method used to isolate PBMCs. This clonotype was picked up a small number of times. Its specific antigen is unknown. It has no much larger one-base neighbor in the sample; base qualities were not kept. The sequencing machine was an Illumina NovaSeq 6000. cDNA libraries for TCRalpha and TCRbeta were prepared by 5'RACE using constant-segment primers, with sample barcodes and unique molecular identifiers added. Trizol reagent was used to extract RNA from every sample. Library amplification was performed in two PCR steps, and a second sample barcode and Illumina TruSeq adapters were introduced in the second step. The libraries were sequenced on an Illumina NovaSeq using 2 x 150 bp paired-end reads. The authors' analysis ran thus. Demultiplexing of reads and collapsing into UMI-guided consensus sequences were performed with migec v1.2.7. Using mixcr v2.1.11, UMI consensuses were aligned to TRA and TRB V and J templates and then assembled into clonotypes. A clonotype was counted as expanded or contracted only if both edgeR and NoisET called the change significant, with noise models trained on biological replicates. For edgeR calls, a false discovery rate-adjusted p below 0.01 and a log2 fold-change threshold of 1 were applied. PCA with hierarchical clustering of max-normalized trajectories of the 1000 most abundant clonotypes was used as exploratory dynamics analysis. Separately sequenced CD4+ and CD8+ repertoires were used to assign a CD4 or CD8 phenotype to each responding clone. TCRdb took the public reads, trimmed them with fastp at Q25, ran MiXCR for clone calling and kept in-frame beta chains. Here each entry gathers all rows of one CDR3 protein and keeps the most common genes and DNA. In this record, the V and J calls reflect TCRdb's handling and not the investigators' own analysis. The sample includes just under 550,000 distinct CDR3 sequences, with about a fifth observed a single time. 12% of the sample goes to the ten largest clones.

The origin of this receptor is an adult woman who had mild COVID-19 (a few samples of this study predate the infection). The sample titles of this study are shuffled in the database, so cell type and time point are left out; the donor was told from shared clones. The source material was PBMCs or a T cell subset sorted from them (not recorded which). Recombination joined TRBV20-1 with TRBJ1-2; 8 bases in the junction line up with TRBD1. In nucleotides, the sequence is TGCAGTGCAACTCCAGGGGGCGCAGCCTCCTACACCTTC. Its protein product is CSATPGGAASYTF.